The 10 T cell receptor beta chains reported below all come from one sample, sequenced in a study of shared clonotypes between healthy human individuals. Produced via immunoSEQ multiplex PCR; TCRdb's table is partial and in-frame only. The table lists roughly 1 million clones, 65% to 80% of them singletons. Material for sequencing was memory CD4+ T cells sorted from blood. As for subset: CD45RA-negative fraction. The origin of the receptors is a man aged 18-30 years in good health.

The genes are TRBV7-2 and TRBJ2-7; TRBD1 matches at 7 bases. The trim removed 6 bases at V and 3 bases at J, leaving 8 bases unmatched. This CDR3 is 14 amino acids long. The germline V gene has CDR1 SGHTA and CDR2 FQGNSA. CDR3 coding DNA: TGTGCCAGCAGAGTTGGACAGGCGTTCTACGAGCAGTACTTC. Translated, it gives CASRVGQAFYEQYF. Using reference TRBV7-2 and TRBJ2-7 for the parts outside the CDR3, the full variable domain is GAGVSQSPSNKVTEKGKDVELRCDPISGHTALYWYRQSLGQGLEFLIYFQGNSAPDKSGLPSDRFSAERTGGSVSTLTIQRTQQEDSAVYLCASRVGQAFYEQYFGPGTRLTVT.

CDR3 region: CASSVSGGPLGAQETQYF. The CDR3 DNA reads as TGTGCCAGCAGCGTTAGCGGGGGGCCACTCGGAGCCCAAGAGACCCAGTACTTC. The chain joins TRBV9 to TRBJ2-5; TRBD2 matches at 10 bases. V lost 2 bases and J lost 1; bases outside the gene matches: 11. The CDR3 loop spans 18 amino acids. Looked up from germline, CDR1 is SGDLS and CDR2 is YYNGEE.

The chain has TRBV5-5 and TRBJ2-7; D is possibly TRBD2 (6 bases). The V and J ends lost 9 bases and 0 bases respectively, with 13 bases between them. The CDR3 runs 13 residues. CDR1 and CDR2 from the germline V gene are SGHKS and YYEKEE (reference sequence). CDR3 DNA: TGTGCCACTCGACAGACTAGCTCCTACGAGCAGTACTTC. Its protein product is CATRQTSSYEQYF.

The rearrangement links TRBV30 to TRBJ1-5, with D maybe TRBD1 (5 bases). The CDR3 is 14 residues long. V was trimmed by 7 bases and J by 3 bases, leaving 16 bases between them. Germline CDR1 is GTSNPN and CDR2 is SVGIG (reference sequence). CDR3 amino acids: CAFSFGAYNQPQHF. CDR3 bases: TGTGCCTTCTCCTTTGGGGCCTACAATCAGCCCCAGCATTTT. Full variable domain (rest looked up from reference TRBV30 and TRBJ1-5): SQTIHQWPATLVQPVGSPLSLECTVEGTSNPNLYWYRQAAGRGLQLLFYSVGIGQISSEVPQNLSASRPQDRQFILSSKKLLLSDSGFYLCAFSFGAYNQPQHFGDGTRLSIL.

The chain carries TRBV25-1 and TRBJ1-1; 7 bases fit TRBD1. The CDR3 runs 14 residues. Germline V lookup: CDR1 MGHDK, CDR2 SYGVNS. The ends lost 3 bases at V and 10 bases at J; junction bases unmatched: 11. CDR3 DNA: TGTGCCAGCAGTGACAAAGGACAGGCCGCGGGAGCTTTCTTT. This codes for CASSDKGQAAGAFF.

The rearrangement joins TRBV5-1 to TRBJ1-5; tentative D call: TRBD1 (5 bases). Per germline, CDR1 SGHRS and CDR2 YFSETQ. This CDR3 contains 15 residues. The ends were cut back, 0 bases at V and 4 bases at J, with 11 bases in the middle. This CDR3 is CASSLEAGKNQPQHF. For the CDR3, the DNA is TGCGCCAGCAGCTTGGAGGCAGGGAAAAATCAGCCCCAGCATTTT.

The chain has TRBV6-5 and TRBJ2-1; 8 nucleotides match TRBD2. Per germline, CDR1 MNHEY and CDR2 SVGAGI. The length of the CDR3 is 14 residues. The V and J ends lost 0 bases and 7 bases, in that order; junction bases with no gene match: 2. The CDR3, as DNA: TGTGCCAGCAGTTACTCAAGCGGGAGTAATGAGCAGTTCTTC. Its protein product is CASSYSSGSNEQFF.

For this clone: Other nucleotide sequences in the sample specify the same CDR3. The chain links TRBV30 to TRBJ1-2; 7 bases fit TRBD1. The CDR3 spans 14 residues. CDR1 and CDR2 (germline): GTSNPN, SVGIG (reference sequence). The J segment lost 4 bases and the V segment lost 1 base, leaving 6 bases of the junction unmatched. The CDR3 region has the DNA TGTGCCTGGAGTGGAACAGGGGTAGTCTATGGCTACACCTTC. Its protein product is CAWSGTGVVYGYTF.

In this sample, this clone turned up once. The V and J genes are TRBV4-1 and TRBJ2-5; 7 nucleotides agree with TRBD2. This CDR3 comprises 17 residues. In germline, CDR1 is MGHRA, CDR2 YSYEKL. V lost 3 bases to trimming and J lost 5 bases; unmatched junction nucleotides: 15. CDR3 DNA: TGCGCCAGCAGCCAGGGGGGTGGGAGGGCCGTAGGGGAGACCCAGTACTTC. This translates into CASSQGGGRAVGETQYF.

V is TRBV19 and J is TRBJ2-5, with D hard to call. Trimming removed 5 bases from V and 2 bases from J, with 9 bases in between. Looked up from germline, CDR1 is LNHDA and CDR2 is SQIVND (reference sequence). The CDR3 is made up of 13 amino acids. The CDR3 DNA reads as TGTGCCAGTAGTCGAGAGAGACAAGAGACCCAGTACTTC. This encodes CASSRERQETQYF.